The clone carrying this TCR beta chain was seen at least ten times. The antigen remains unidentified. MiXCR, applied by TCRdb to the reads, yields one record per CDR3 protein. Of fewer than 550,000 distinct CDR3 sequences listed, roughly 31% are singletons. Germline V lookup: CDR1 SGHTA, CDR2 FQGNSA. CDR3 size: 14 residues. The V gene lost 6 bases and the J gene lost 4 bases, with 15 bases spanning the gap. The sample belongs to a study of T cell repertoires in cytomegalovirus infection. Study background: A matching HLA type, together with CMV infection, was signaled by public TCR beta signatures. Study-wide results and caveats: Predominance within the ex vivo response was attributable to HLA-C-restricted CMV-specific TCR beta clonotypes.

J is TRBJ1-1 and V is TRBV7-2, with D unclear. The specimen was PBMCs. The TCR was taken from a human donor in good health (CMV status not recorded). Some clones in this sample may be carry-over from other donors' samples. The CDR3 sequence: CASRLTAASTEAFF. The CDR3 region has the DNA TGTGCCAGCAGGTTAACAGCGGCCAGCACTGAAGCTTTCTTT.